This TCR beta chain derives from a study of cytomegalovirus exposure and HLA in healthy donors. Of note for this clone: The target antigen is unknown.

The study's findings and limits: Clonal expansion, a later analysis showed, was greater in HLA-associated TCR beta chains than in equally common others. Researchers reportedly found TCR beta sequences accurately predicted most subjects' HLA-A and HLA-B alleles. Common viral pathogens (according to a later analysis) appeared linked to several of the most significant clusters.

Trimming removed 8 bases from V and 3 bases from J; junction bases left unmatched: 4. This CDR3 contains 13 residues. Germline V lookup: CDR1 SQVTM, CDR2 ANQGSEA. The PCR ran on 60 Vbeta and 13 Jbeta primers. TCRdb's table, derived via immunoSEQ multiplex PCR, lists solely in-frame clones and lacks some. This table holds a few hundred thousand clones, 77% found once. The sample comprised PBMCs. This sequence was found in a woman aged 55-75 years in good health and CMV-seropositive. The V and J genes are TRBV29-1 and TRBJ2-5; 12 bases agree with TRBD2. CDR3 sequence: CSLWTSGKETQYF. The CDR3 DNA follows: TGCAGCTTATGGACTAGCGGGAAAGAGACCCAGTACTTC.